The 32 T cell receptor beta chains given below trace back to one sample, sequenced in a study of T cell repertoires in cytomegalovirus infection. TCRdb analysed the reads with MiXCR anew, one entry per CDR3 protein. The table includes approximately 590,000 distinct CDR3 sequences, about 40% detected once. No antigen is known for these receptors. Specimen: cultured PBMCs, collected from culture after CMV antigen stimulation. These TCRs come from a human donor in good health (CMV status not recorded). Some clones in this sample may be carry-over from other donors' samples.

The chain links TRBV7-9 to TRBJ2-7; TRBD1 matches 7 bases. Germline V gives CDR1 SEHNR, CDR2 FQNEAQ (reference sequence). CDR3 length: 14 residues. Trimming cost V 6 bases and J 2 bases; bases outside gene matches: 7. CDR3 loop: CASRNRDRPYEQYF. CDR3 nucleotide sequence: TGTGCCAGCAGGAACCGGGACAGACCCTACGAGCAGTACTTC.

The V gene is TRBV4-1, the J gene TRBJ2-5, with D possibly matching TRBD2 (6 bases). The CDR3 contains 14 residues. CDR1 and CDR2 (germline): MGHRA, YSYEKL. V was clipped by 6 bases and J by 4 bases, with 15 bases between them. CDR3 sequence reads: CASSRNGGGETQYF. CDR3 in DNA: TGCGCCAGCAGTCGCAACGGGGGAGGAGAGACCCAGTACTTC.

V is TRBV24-1 and J is TRBJ2-7; D not resolved. The CDR3 is 10 amino acids. From germline, CDR1 is KGHDR and CDR2 SFDVKD. V lost 5 bases to trimming and J lost 8 bases, with 6 bases between them. As DNA, the CDR3 is TGTGCCACCAGTGGGAATAAGCAGTACTTC. As protein: CATSGNKQYF.

The V call is TRBV6-1, the J call TRBJ2-7, with TRBD2 matching over 9 bases. The CDR3 spans 15 residues. Germline trimming cut 1 base from V and 3 bases from J; bases unmatched to any gene: 4. CDR1 is MNHNS, CDR2 SASEGT, per germline. The CDR3 reads CASSEGLAELYEQYF. DNA of the CDR3: TGTGCCAGCAGTGAAGGACTAGCGGAACTCTACGAGCAGTACTTC.

This clonotype has a handful of counts. The chain joins TRBV6-1 to TRBJ1-6; the D gene is possibly TRBD1 (6 bases). CDR1 is MNHNS, CDR2 SASEGT, per germline. This CDR3 is 16 amino acids long. Trimming stripped 0 bases from V and 9 bases from J, with 15 bases between. CDR3 DNA sequence: TGTGCCAGCAGTGAAGCGCTAGGAGGGGGTCGTTCACCCCTCCACTTT. Protein sequence: CASSEALGGGRSPLHF.

The chain is built from TRBV12-3 or TRBV12-4 and TRBJ1-5; the D gene is possibly TRBD1 (5 bases). The germline V and J ends were trimmed by 3 bases and 7 bases, with 13 bases remaining between them. CDR3 size: 14 residues. CDR3 sequence: CASSFPGQPQPQHF. CDR3 bases: TGTGCCAGCAGTTTCCCAGGGCAGCCGCAGCCCCAGCATTTT.

V usage is TRBV7-2 and J usage is TRBJ2-7; weak D call: TRBD2 (6 bases). V was shortened by 1 base and J by 1 base, with 14 bases between the two germline ends. This CDR3 is 16 amino acids long. Germline CDR1 is SGHTA and CDR2 is FQGNSA. The CDR3 region is CASSLVGTALSYEQYF. CDR3 bases: TGTGCCAGCAGCTTAGTAGGGACTGCCCTATCCTACGAGCAGTACTTC.

The chain links TRBV20-1 to TRBJ2-1; D gene ambiguous. The CDR3 is made up of 12 amino acids. Trimming shortened V by 6 bases and J by 7 bases, and 13 bases separated the two germline ends. Per germline, CDR1 DFQATT and CDR2 SNEGSKA (reference sequence). CDR3 protein: CSASPMRNEQFF. The CDR3 DNA sequence: TGCAGTGCGTCGCCCATGAGGAATGAGCAGTTCTTC.

V and J are TRBV6-8 and TRBJ1-1, with TRBD1 matching 7 bases. The V segment lost 3 bases and the J segment 1 base; nucleotides outside the gene matches: 5. Germline V lookup: CDR1 MNHGY, CDR2 SAAAGT. This CDR3 spans 15 amino acids. Here the CDR3 reads CASSYRRGRNTEAFF. CDR3 DNA sequence: TGTGCCAGCAGTTATAGGAGGGGGCGGAACACTGAAGCTTTCTTT.

This chain connects TRBV6-1 to TRBJ1-5; D is unclear. V dropped 3 bases and J dropped 5 bases, with 8 bases sitting between them. The CDR3 spans 13 residues. Germline CDR1 and CDR2: MNHNS and SASEGT. The CDR3 reads CASSDQEDQPQHF. CDR3 DNA sequence: TGTGCCAGCAGTGACCAGGAAGATCAGCCCCAGCATTTT.

This clonotype showed up just once. The chain joins TRBV4-2 to TRBJ2-5; D may be TRBD2 (6 bases). Germline V gene data show CDR1 as LGHNA and CDR2 as YNFKEQ. Trimming cost V 3 bases and J 5 bases, with 16 bases left between them. The CDR3 is 15 amino acids. The CDR3 sequence is CASSQITSPRETQYF. In DNA, the CDR3 is TGTGCCAGCAGCCAGATAACTAGCCCGCGGGAGACCCAGTACTTC.

The gene calls are TRBV7-8 and TRBJ2-1; 7 bases agree with TRBD2. The germline V gene encodes CDR1 SGHVS and CDR2 FQNEAQ. CDR3 length: 15 amino acids. Trimming cost V 6 bases and J 8 bases; bases outside gene matches: 13. The CDR3 protein is CASRGLSGTVDEQFF. The DNA for the CDR3 is TGTGCCAGCAGGGGACTAAGCGGGACTGTTGATGAGCAGTTCTTC.

The V and J genes are TRBV7-2 and TRBJ2-4; D is unclear. The CDR3 contains 17 residues. The ends were cut back, 5 bases at V and 5 bases at J, with 22 bases in the middle. Germline CDR1 and CDR2: SGHTA and FQGNSA. The CDR3 loop is CASSPPENASMENIQYF. For the CDR3, the DNA is TGTGCCAGCAGCCCCCCCGAAAACGCCTCAATGGAAAACATTCAGTACTTC.

The table lists this clonotype with a few counts. This chain's CDR3 is CASSLLQGAGYEQYF. The CDR3 DNA reads TGTGCCAGCAGCTTACTACAGGGGGCCGGCTACGAGCAGTACTTC. This chain links TRBV7-2 with TRBJ2-7, with 9 nucleotides matching TRBD1. The CDR3 runs 15 residues. Losses at the gene ends were 2 bases for V and 3 bases for J; bases not matched to a gene: 5. Per germline, CDR1 SGHTA and CDR2 FQGNSA.

The V and J genes are TRBV12-3 or TRBV12-4 and TRBJ2-3; D is ambiguous. Trimming stripped 4 bases from V and 3 bases from J, with 11 bases between. The CDR3 runs 14 residues. The CDR3 loop is CASSWVQLTDTQYF. In nucleotides, the CDR3 is TGTGCCAGCAGTTGGGTCCAGTTGACAGATACGCAGTATTTT.

J is TRBJ2-1 and V is TRBV10-3; maybe TRBD2 (5 bases). Per the germline V gene, CDR1 is ENHRY and CDR2 is SYGVKD. This CDR3 is 13 amino acids long. V lost 11 bases, J lost 3 bases, and 14 bases lay in between. This CDR3 reads CASRGADYNEQFF. The DNA of the CDR3 is TGTGCCTCACGAGGAGCGGACTACAATGAGCAGTTCTTC.

V is TRBV6-8 and J is TRBJ2-3, with D unresolved. V was trimmed by 5 bases and J by 0 bases, leaving 12 bases between them. Germline V lookup: CDR1 MNHGY, CDR2 SAAAGT. The CDR3 covers 15 residues. The CDR3 reads CASSPYSASTDTQYF. CDR3 bases: TGTGCCAGCAGTCCCTATTCGGCTAGCACAGATACGCAGTATTTT.

The genes are TRBV29-1 and TRBJ2-1, with D unresolved. Germline CDR1 and CDR2: SQVTM and ANQGSEA. CDR3 length: 12 amino acids. The V end was cut by 1 base, the J end by 11 bases, with 12 bases between. The chain's CDR3 is CSVEGTEAQQFF. The CDR3 DNA is TGCAGCGTTGAAGGGACCGAAGCACAGCAGTTCTTC.

The table lists this clonotype with a few counts. J is TRBJ1-5 and V is TRBV7-2; D is unresolved. In germline, CDR1 is SGHTA, CDR2 FQGNSA. With 1 base removed from V and 7 bases from J, the gap between germline ends came to 14 bases. The length of the CDR3 is 15 residues. CDR3 DNA sequence: TGTGCCAGCAGCTTAGTAGGAAGCATTCTCCAGCCCCAGCATTTT. Protein: CASSLVGSILQPQHF. The full variable domain, completed using reference TRBV7-2 and TRBJ1-5, is GAGVSQSPSNKVTEKGKDVELRCDPISGHTALYWYRQSLGQGLEFLIYFQGNSAPDKSGLPSDRFSAERTGGSVSTLTIQRTQQEDSAVYLCASSLVGSILQPQHFGDGTRLSIL.

This clonotype was detected a few times. The V gene is TRBV20-1, the J gene TRBJ1-5; maybe TRBD1 (5 bases). Trimming removed 6 bases from V and 4 bases from J, with 13 bases in between. The CDR3 sequence is 13 residues long. Germline assignment: CDR1 DFQATT and CDR2 SNEGSKA (reference sequence). CDR3 sequence reads: CSANRQPNQPQHF. The CDR3 coding sequence is TGCAGTGCCAACCGACAGCCTAATCAGCCCCAGCATTTT.

This chain joins TRBV3-1 and TRBJ1-5, with TRBD1 identical over 7 bases. Trimming at V came to 2 bases and at J to 4 bases, leaving 5 bases not matched to a gene. The CDR3 covers 15 residues. Germline V CDR1 and CDR2: LGHDT, YNNKEL (reference sequence). CDR3 nucleotide sequence: TGTGCCAGCAGCCAAACCGGACAGGAAAATCAGCCCCAGCATTTT. Protein sequence: CASSQTGQENQPQHF.

The sample holds a few counts of this clonotype. The gene calls are TRBV7-8 and TRBJ2-7; D gene unclear. The CDR3 has 14 residues. With 3 bases removed from V and 4 bases from J, the gap between germline ends came to 13 bases. CDR1 and CDR2 from the germline V gene are SGHVS and FQNEAQ. CDR3 region: CASSFPNGVYEQYF. Here the CDR3 DNA reads TGTGCCAGCAGCTTCCCGAACGGTGTGTACGAGCAGTACTTC.

The chain couples TRBV27 to TRBJ2-1, with 12 bases fitting TRBD2. With 5 bases clipped from V and 5 bases from J, the junction kept 13 bases outside the gene matches. The CDR3 loop spans 18 amino acids. Germline CDR1 reads MNHEY; CDR2 reads SMNVEV (reference sequence). CDR3 region: CASSRTGLAGIHDNEQFF. The CDR3 DNA reads as TGTGCCAGCAGTCGTACTGGACTAGCGGGGATCCACGACAATGAGCAGTTCTTC.

CDR3 nucleotides: TGTCCTACTGACGGCCCCTACGAGCAGTACTTC. Protein product: CPTDGPYEQYF. This sequence joins TRBV19 and TRBJ2-7; no clear D. Germline V lookup: CDR1 LNHDA, CDR2 SQIVND (reference sequence). The CDR3 has 11 amino acids.

This clonotype was seen ten or more times. The rearrangement joins TRBV7-2 to TRBJ2-4; 11 nucleotides match TRBD2. J lost 9 bases, V lost 6 bases, and 4 bases had no gene match. This CDR3 has 13 residues. Germline-derived CDR1 and CDR2 are SGHTA and FQGNSA. In DNA form, the CDR3 reads TGTGCCAGCAGAACTAGCGGGAGCGGCATTCAGTACTTC. The encoded protein is CASRTSGSGIQYF.

V is TRBV5-1 and J is TRBJ1-1, with TRBD1 matching over 7 bases. This CDR3 is built from 15 residues. CDR1 and CDR2 (germline): SGHRS, YFSETQ. Unmatched junction bases numbered 11, after V lost 4 bases and J lost 5 bases. The CDR3 DNA reads TGCGCCAGCAGCCCACTCGACAGGGTTCGGACTGAAGCTTTCTTT. Its protein is CASSPLDRVRTEAFF.

This clonotype was seen a single time. V gene TRBV2 combines with J gene TRBJ2-3; D is undetermined. V was trimmed by 7 bases and J by 3 bases, leaving 8 bases between them. The V gene's germline CDR1 is SNHLY and CDR2 FYNNEI. The CDR3 has 12 amino acids. The CDR3: CASTARTDTQYF. CDR3 nucleotide sequence: TGTGCCAGCACAGCCCGGACAGATACGCAGTATTTT. The full variable domain, rest sourced from reference TRBV2 and TRBJ2-3, is EPEVTQTPSHQVTQMGQEVILRCVPISNHLYFYWYRQILGQKVEFLVSFYNNEISEKSEIFDDQFSVERPDGSNFTLKIRSTKLEDSAMYFCASTARTDTQYFGPGTRLTVL.

The chain uses TRBV6-8 and TRBJ2-3; 15 bases are a match to TRBD2. The CDR3 contains 15 residues. Germline V CDR1 and CDR2: MNHGY, SAAAGT. With 6 bases clipped from V and 11 bases from J, the junction kept 9 bases outside the gene matches. In nucleotides, the CDR3 is TGTGCCAGCAGCCGCAATCCGGGACTAGCGGGAGGGCAGTATTTT. Translation: CASSRNPGLAGGQYF.

This sequence joins TRBV19 and TRBJ2-1; TRBD2 aligns across 10 bases. The CDR3 covers 15 residues. CDR1 and CDR2 (germline): LNHDA, SQIVND (reference sequence). V lost 6 bases to trimming and J lost 1 base; unmatched junction nucleotides: 3. The CDR3 is CASSTGLASYNEQFF. DNA for the CDR3: TGTGCCAGTAGCACGGGACTAGCGTCCTACAATGAGCAGTTCTTC.

This clonotype was observed once. The genes are TRBV4-2 and TRBJ1-4; 7 nucleotides agree with TRBD1. The length of the CDR3 is 17 residues. The germline V gene has CDR1 LGHNA and CDR2 YNFKEQ. The V gene end was trimmed by 3 bases and the J gene end by 7 bases; junction bases not matched to a gene: 14. The CDR3 spells CASSHATRTGGPEKLFF. The DNA of the CDR3 is TGTGCCAGCAGCCACGCAACCAGGACAGGTGGGCCTGAAAAACTGTTTTTT.

This clonotype has just a few counts. The rearrangement links TRBV7-6 to TRBJ1-1; maybe TRBD1 (5 bases). The length of the CDR3 is 18 residues. CDR1 is SGHVS, CDR2 FNYEAQ, per germline. V lost 1 base and J lost 4, with 22 bases in between. Here the CDR3 DNA reads TGTGCCAGCAGCTTAGAACGGCCGTTTGGGGACTGTGGCACTGAAGCTTTCTTT. Residues: CASSLERPFGDCGTEAFF.

A few counts support this clonotype. This chain links TRBV7-2 with TRBJ2-4; a weak D match, TRBD2 (5 bases). Germline values: CDR1 SGHTA, CDR2 FQGNSA. The CDR3 loop spans 12 amino acids. V was shortened by 2 bases and J by 10 bases, with 9 bases between the two germline ends. The chain's CDR3 is CASSLTPGIQYF. DNA of the CDR3: TGTGCCAGCAGCTTAACGCCGGGGATTCAGTACTTC. The whole variable domain, remainder taken from reference TRBV7-2 and TRBJ2-4, is GAGVSQSPSNKVTEKGKDVELRCDPISGHTALYWYRQSLGQGLEFLIYFQGNSAPDKSGLPSDRFSAERTGGSVSTLTIQRTQQEDSAVYLCASSLTPGIQYFGAGTRLSVL.